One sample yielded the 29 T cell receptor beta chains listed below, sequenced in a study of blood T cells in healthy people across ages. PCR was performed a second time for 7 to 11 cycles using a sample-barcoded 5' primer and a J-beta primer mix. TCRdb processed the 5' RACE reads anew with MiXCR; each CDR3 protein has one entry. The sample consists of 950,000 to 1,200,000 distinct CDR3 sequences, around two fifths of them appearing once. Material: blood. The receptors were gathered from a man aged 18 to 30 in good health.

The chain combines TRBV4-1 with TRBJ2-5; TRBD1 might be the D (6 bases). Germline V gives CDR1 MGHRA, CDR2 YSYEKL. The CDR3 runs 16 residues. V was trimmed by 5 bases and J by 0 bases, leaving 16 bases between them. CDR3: CASSSFSRDNQETQYF. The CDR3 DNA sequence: TGCGCCAGCAGCTCTTTCTCAAGGGACAACCAAGAGACCCAGTACTTC.

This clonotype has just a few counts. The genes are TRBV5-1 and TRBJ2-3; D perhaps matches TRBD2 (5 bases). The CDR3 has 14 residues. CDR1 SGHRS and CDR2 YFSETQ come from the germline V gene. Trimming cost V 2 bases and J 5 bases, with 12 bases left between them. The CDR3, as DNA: TGCGCCAGCAGCTTTCTGGAGGCCGGAGATACGCAGTATTTT. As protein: CASSFLEAGDTQYF.

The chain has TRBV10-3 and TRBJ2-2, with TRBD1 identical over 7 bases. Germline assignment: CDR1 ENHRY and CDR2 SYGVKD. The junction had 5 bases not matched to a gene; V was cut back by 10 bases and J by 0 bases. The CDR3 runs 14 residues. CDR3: CATGDRANTGELFF. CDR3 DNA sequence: TGTGCCACCGGGGACAGAGCGAACACCGGGGAGCTGTTTTTT.

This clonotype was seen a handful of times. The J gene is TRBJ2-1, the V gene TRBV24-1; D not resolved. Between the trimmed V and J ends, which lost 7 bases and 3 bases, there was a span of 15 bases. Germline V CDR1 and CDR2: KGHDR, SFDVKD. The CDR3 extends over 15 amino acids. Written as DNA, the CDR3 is TGTGCCACCAGCGAGAGTAGGTTTGGCTACAATGAGCAGTTCTTC. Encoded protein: CATSESRFGYNEQFF.

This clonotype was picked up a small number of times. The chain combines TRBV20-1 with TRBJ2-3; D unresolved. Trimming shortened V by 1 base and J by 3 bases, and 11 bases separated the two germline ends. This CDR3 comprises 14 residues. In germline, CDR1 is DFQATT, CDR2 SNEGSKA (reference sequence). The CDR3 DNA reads TGCAGTGCTAGAGCCCTCCTCGCGACAGATACGCAGTATTTT. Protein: CSARALLATDTQYF.

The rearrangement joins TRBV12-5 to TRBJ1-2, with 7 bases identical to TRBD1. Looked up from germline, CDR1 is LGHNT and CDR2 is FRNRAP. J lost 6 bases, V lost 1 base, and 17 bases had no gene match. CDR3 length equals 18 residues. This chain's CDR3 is CASGLATDRSRPHHGYTF. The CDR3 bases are TGTGCTAGTGGTTTGGCCACGGACAGGAGTCGACCTCACCATGGCTACACCTTC.

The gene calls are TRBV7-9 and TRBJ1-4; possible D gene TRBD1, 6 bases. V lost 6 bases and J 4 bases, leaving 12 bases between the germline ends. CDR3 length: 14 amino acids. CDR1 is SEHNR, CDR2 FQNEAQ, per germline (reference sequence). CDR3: CASRPGQLNEKLFF. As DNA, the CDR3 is TGTGCCAGCAGGCCGGGACAACTTAATGAAAAACTGTTTTTT.

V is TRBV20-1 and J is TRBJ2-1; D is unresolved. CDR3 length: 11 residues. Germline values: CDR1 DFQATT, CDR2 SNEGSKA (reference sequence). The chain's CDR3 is CSRPVDNEQFF. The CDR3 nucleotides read TGCTCCCGACCAGTCGACAATGAGCAGTTCTTC.

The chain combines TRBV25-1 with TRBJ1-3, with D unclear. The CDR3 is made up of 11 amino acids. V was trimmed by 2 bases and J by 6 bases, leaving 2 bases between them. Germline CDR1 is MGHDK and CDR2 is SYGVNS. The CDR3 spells CASSEVNTIYF. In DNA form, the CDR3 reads TGTGCCAGCAGTGAAGTAAACACCATATATTTT.

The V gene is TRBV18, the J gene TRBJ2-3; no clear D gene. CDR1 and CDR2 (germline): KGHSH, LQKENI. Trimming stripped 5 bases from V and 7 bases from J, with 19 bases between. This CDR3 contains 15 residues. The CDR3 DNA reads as TGTGCCAGCTCAACTAAGGGTTCGCTTTCGAATACGCAGTATTTT. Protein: CASSTKGSLSNTQYF.

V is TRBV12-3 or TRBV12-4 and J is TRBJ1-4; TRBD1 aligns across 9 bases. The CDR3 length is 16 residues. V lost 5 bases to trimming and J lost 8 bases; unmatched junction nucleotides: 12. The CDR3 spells CASSPGTGTFFEKLFF. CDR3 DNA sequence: TGTGCCAGCAGTCCCGGGACAGGGACTTTTTTCGAAAAACTGTTTTTT.

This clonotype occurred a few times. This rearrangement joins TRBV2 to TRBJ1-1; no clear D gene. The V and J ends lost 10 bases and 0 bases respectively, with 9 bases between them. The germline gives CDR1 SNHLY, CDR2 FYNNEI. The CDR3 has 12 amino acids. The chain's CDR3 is CATPDLNTEAFF. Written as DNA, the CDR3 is TGTGCCACCCCAGACTTGAACACTGAAGCTTTCTTT.

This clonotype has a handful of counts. Here the CDR3 DNA reads TGTGCCAGCAGGCGTGGAGGGACAGCCTATGGCTACACCTTC. It is translated as CASRRGGTAYGYTF. The chain links TRBV6-1 to TRBJ1-2, with 7 nucleotides matching TRBD1. From germline, CDR1 is MNHNS and CDR2 SASEGT. With 6 bases clipped from V and 4 bases from J, the junction kept 8 bases outside the gene matches. The CDR3 runs to 14 residues.

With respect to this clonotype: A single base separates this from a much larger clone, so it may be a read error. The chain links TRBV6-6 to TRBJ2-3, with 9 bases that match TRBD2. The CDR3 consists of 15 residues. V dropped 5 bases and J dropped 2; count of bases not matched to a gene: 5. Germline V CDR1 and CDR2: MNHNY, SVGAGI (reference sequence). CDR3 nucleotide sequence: TGTGCCAGCAGTGTCTTAGCGGGGGACACAGATACGCAGTATTTT. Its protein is CASSVLAGDTDTQYF.

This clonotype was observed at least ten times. CDR3 sequence: CASSRRDRYTDTQYF. CDR3 nucleotide sequence: TGTGCCAGCAGTCGCCGGGACAGGTACACAGATACGCAGTATTTT. The gene calls are TRBV6-5 and TRBJ2-3; TRBD1 agrees at 8 bases. Germline CDR1 reads MNHEY; CDR2 reads SVGAGI. The CDR3 is made up of 15 amino acids. V gave up 5 bases and J gave up 2 bases; unmatched junction bases: 6.

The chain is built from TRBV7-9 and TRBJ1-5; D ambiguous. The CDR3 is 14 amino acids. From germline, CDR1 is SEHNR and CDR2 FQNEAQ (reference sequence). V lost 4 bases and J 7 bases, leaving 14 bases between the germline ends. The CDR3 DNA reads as TGTGCCAGCAGCTCCCCAAATCGAGACCAGCCCCAGCATTTT. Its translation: CASSSPNRDQPQHF.

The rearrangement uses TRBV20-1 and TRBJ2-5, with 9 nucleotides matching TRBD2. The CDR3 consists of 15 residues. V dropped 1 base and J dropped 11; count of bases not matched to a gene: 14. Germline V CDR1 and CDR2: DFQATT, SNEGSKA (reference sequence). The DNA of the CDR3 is TGCAGTGCTAGAGTACCAGCGGGAGGACTCAATGAGCAGTACTTC. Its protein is CSARVPAGGLNEQYF.

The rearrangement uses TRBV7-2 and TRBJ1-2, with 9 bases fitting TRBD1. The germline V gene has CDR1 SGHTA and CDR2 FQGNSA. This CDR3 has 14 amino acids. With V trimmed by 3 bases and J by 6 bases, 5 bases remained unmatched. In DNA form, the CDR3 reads TGTGCCAGCAGCTTCACCCGGACAGGGGATGGCTACACCTTC. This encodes CASSFTRTGDGYTF.

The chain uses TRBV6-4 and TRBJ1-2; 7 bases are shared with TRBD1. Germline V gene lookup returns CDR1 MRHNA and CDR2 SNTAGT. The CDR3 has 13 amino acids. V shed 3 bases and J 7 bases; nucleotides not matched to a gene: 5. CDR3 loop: CASSETGEAGYTF. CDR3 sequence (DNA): TGTGCCAGCAGTGAAACAGGGGAGGCTGGCTACACCTTC.

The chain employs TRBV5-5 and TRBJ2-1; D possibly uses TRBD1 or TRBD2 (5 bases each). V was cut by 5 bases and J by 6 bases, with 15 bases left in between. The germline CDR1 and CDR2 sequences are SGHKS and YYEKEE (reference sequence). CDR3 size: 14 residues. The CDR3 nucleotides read TGTGCCAGCAGGTCGGGGCTGCCCGGCAATGAGCAGTTCTTC. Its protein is CASRSGLPGNEQFF.

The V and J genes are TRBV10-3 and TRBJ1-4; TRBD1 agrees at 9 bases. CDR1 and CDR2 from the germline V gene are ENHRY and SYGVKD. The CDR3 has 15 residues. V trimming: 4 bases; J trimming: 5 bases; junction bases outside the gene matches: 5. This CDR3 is CAISATGTGNEKLFF. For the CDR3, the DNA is TGTGCCATCAGTGCCACCGGGACAGGGAATGAAAAACTGTTTTTT.

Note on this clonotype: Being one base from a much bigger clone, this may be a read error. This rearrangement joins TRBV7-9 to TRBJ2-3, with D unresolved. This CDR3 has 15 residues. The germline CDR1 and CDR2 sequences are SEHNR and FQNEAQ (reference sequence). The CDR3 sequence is CASNLFRPQTDTQYF. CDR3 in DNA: TGTGCCAGCAACTTATTTCGCCCCCAGACAGATACGCAGTATTTT.

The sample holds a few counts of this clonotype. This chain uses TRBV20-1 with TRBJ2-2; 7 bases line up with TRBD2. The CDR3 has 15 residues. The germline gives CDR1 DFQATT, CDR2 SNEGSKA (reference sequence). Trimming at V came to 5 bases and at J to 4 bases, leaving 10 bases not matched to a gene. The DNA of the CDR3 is TGCAGTGCTGGCTTACTAGCGCTGGGCACCGGGGAGCTGTTTTTT. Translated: CSAGLLALGTGELFF.

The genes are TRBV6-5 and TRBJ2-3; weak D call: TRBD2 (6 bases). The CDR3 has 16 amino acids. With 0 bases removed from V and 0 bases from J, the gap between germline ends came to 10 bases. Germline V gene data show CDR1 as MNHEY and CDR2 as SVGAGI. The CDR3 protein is CASSYSPGVSTDTQYF. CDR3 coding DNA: TGTGCCAGCAGTTACTCCCCGGGGGTGAGCACAGATACGCAGTATTTT.

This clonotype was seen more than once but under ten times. CDR3 sequence reads: CSARDQGPGYTF. The CDR3 DNA reads TGCAGTGCTAGAGATCAGGGGCCGGGCTACACCTTC. The chain uses TRBV20-1 and TRBJ1-2; D is perhaps TRBD1 (6 bases). Trimming stripped 0 bases from V and 8 bases from J, with 10 bases between. This CDR3 is 12 amino acids long. CDR1 DFQATT and CDR2 SNEGSKA come from the germline V gene (reference sequence).

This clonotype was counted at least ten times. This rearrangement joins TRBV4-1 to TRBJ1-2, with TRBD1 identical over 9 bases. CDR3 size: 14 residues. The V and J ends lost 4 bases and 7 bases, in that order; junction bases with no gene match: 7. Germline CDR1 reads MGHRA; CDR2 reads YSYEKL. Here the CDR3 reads CASSPGQGLFGYTF. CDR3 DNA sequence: TGCGCCAGCAGCCCCGGACAGGGGCTATTTGGCTACACCTTC.

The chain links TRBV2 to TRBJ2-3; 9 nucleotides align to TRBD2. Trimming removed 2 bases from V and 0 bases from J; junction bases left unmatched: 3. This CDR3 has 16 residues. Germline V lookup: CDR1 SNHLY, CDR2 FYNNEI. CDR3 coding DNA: TGTGCCAGCAGTGAATGGCTAGCGGGGAGCACAGATACGCAGTATTTT. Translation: CASSEWLAGSTDTQYF. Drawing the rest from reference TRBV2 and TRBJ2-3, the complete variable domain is EPEVTQTPSHQVTQMGQEVILRCVPISNHLYFYWYRQILGQKVEFLVSFYNNEISEKSEIFDDQFSVERPDGSNFTLKIRSTKLEDSAMYFCASSEWLAGSTDTQYFGPGTRLTVL.

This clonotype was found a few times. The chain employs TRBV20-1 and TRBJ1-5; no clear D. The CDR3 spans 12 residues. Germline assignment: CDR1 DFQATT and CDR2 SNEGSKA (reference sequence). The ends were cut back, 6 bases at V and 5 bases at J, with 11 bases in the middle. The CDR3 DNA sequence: TGCAGTGCAAGCCGGGTGGATCAGCCCCAGCATTTT. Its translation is CSASRVDQPQHF.

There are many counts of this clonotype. Written as DNA, the CDR3 is TGTGCCAGCAGCGTAAACTCTGGGGCCAACGTCCTGACTTTC. Protein: CASSVNSGANVLTF. The chain joins TRBV14 to TRBJ2-6; D call uncertain. The germline CDR1 and CDR2 sequences are SGHDN and FVKESK. CDR3 size: 14 residues. Trimming took 5 bases from V and 0 from J, leaving 5 bases between them.